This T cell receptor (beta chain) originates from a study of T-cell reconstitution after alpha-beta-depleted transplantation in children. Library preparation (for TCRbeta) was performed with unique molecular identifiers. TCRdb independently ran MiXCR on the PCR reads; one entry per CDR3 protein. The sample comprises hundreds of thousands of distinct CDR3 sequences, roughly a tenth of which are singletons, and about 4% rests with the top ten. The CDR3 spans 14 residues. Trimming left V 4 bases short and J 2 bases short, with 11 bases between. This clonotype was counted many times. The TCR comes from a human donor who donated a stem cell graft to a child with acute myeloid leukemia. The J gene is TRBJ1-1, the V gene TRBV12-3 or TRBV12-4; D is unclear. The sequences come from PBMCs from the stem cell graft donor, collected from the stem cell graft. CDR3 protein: CASSWNGRNTEAFF. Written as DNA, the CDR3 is TGTGCCAGCAGTTGGAACGGGAGAAACACTGAAGCTTTCTTT.